Listed below are T cell receptor beta chains from one sample, sequenced in a study of cytomegalovirus exposure and HLA in healthy donors. The table came from immunoSEQ multiplex PCR; TCRdb's copy has only in-frame clones and leaves some out. Recorded for this sample: about 70,000 clones. The specimen sequenced was PBMCs. These TCRs come from a female donor in good health and CMV-seropositive. Both conserved end residues are part of each CDR3. The order of the fields is V gene, J gene, CDR3 protein.

v_gene: TRBV2
j_gene: TRBJ1-1
CDR3aa: CASSVEKNTEAFF

v_gene: TRBV4-3
j_gene: TRBJ2-3
CDR3aa: CASSQELGTVPTDTQYF

v_gene: TRBV30
j_gene: TRBJ1-1
CDR3aa: CAGHPAGLTDTEAFF

v_gene: TRBV9
j_gene: TRBJ2-1
CDR3aa: CASSVVEVANEQFF

v_gene: TRBV30
j_gene: TRBJ1-2
CDR3aa: CAWSAGPGRGYTF

v_gene: TRBV9
j_gene: TRBJ1-1
CDR3aa: CASMREDRPNTEAFF

v_gene: TRBV19
j_gene: TRBJ2-7
CDR3aa: CASKPTGSVYEQYF

v_gene: TRBV6-4
j_gene: TRBJ1-1
CDR3aa: CASSFEEDTEAFF

v_gene: TRBV4-1
j_gene: TRBJ1-2
CDR3aa: CASSAGEGGNYGYTF

v_gene: TRBV9
j_gene: TRBJ1-1
CDR3aa: CASRQAGNTEAFF

v_gene: TRBV11-2
j_gene: TRBJ1-1
CDR3aa: CASSLTGVNTEAFF

v_gene: TRBV19
j_gene: TRBJ1-5
CDR3aa: CATWAGDGSNQPQHF

v_gene: TRBV7-2
j_gene: TRBJ1-4
CDR3aa: CASKIAGDEKLFF

v_gene: TRBV19
j_gene: TRBJ2-3
CDR3aa: CASRRSLADTDTQYF

v_gene: TRBV5-1
j_gene: TRBJ2-7
CDR3aa: CASSLGGGLAYEQYF

v_gene: TRBV4-1
j_gene: TRBJ2-7
CDR3aa: CASSQDYRNYEQYF

v_gene: TRBV9
j_gene: TRBJ2-5
CDR3aa: CASSSKGGSLETQYF

v_gene: TRBV29-1
j_gene: TRBJ2-2
CDR3aa: CSVALAGGTRGELFF

v_gene: TRBV28
j_gene: TRBJ1-2
CDR3aa: CASSTGTGYGYTF

v_gene: TRBV7-6
j_gene: TRBJ2-5
CDR3aa: CASSPLWGQLETQYF

v_gene: TRBV5-1
j_gene: TRBJ2-1
CDR3aa: CASSLPITRTEQFF

v_gene: TRBV28
j_gene: TRBJ1-5
CDR3aa: CASSVDRGSGSSNQPQHF

v_gene: TRBV4-1
j_gene: TRBJ2-7
CDR3aa: CASSPERGLDEQYF

v_gene: TRBV7-6
j_gene: TRBJ1-1
CDR3aa: CASSLQQGALEAFF

v_gene: TRBV7-9
j_gene: TRBJ2-7
CDR3aa: CASSLTAGEYEEQYF

v_gene: TRBV30
j_gene: TRBJ2-7
CDR3aa: CAWGNAEGFRDEQYF

v_gene: TRBV30
j_gene: TRBJ2-7
CDR3aa: CAWSLGGAAYEQYF

v_gene: TRBV4-2
j_gene: TRBJ1-1
CDR3aa: CASSQEHSGTRTEAFF

v_gene: TRBV6-1
j_gene: TRBJ2-3
CDR3aa: CASSEKGDTDKQYF

v_gene: TRBV2
j_gene: TRBJ1-5
CDR3aa: CASTDRITAQPQHF

v_gene: TRBV11-2
j_gene: TRBJ1-4
CDR3aa: CASSRQVEKLFF

v_gene: TRBV7-2
j_gene: TRBJ2-7
CDR3aa: CASLGVTSSYEQYF

v_gene: TRBV6-5
j_gene: TRBJ2-1
CDR3aa: CASSLQGYEQFF

v_gene: TRBV6-5
j_gene: TRBJ1-4
CDR3aa: CASSYSTGGYEKLFF

v_gene: TRBV5-1
j_gene: TRBJ2-7
CDR3aa: CASSFQGAVEQYF

v_gene: TRBV10-3
j_gene: TRBJ2-7
CDR3aa: CAIMVAGSYEQYF

v_gene: TRBV7-9
j_gene: TRBJ2-7
CDR3aa: CASSPSSGAFYEQYF

v_gene: TRBV28
j_gene: TRBJ1-5
CDR3aa: CASSSLGGGRSQPQHF

v_gene: TRBV4-3
j_gene: TRBJ2-4
CDR3aa: CASSQDYLGGSKNIQYF

v_gene: TRBV29-1
j_gene: TRBJ1-3
CDR3aa: CSVERRLSSGNTIYF

v_gene: TRBV29-1
j_gene: TRBJ1-2
CDR3aa: CSVVEGLHNYGYTF